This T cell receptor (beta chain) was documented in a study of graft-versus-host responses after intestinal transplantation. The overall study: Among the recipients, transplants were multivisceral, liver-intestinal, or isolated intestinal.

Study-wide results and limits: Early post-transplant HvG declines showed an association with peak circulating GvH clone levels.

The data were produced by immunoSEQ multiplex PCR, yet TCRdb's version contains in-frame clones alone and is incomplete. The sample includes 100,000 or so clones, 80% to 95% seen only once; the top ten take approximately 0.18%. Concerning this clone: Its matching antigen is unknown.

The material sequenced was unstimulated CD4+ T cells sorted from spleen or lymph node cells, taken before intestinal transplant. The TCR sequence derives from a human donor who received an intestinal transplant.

The CDR3 reads CASSSGTGSSYEQYF. The CDR3 DNA is TGTGCCAGCAGTTCTGGGACAGGGTCCTCCTACGAGCAGTACTTC. This chain connects TRBV6-5 to TRBJ2-7; 9 nucleotides line up with TRBD1. The V and J ends lost 4 bases and 0 bases, in that order; junction bases with no gene match: 4. Germline values: CDR1 MNHEY, CDR2 SVGAGI. This CDR3 has 15 residues.